This TCR beta chain came from a study of blood T cells in healthy people across ages. In the study overall: Template switching recovered approximately one barcoded beta molecule for every two T cells.

V was pared by 2 bases and J by 0 bases, with 8 bases between. This CDR3 is built from 16 residues. Germline CDR1 is SEHNR and CDR2 is FQNEAQ (reference sequence). This clonotype was recorded a few times. Its antigen is not identified. Alongside a J-beta primer mix, a sample-barcoded 5' primer served in a second PCR lasting about 7 to 12 cycles. TCRdb reprocessed the 5' RACE reads via MiXCR and lists one record per CDR3 protein. The sample yields 1,500,000 or so distinct CDR3 sequences, 40% to 45% seen once. Findings and limits, study-wide: The authors considered diversity estimates from one million T cells to be underestimates. It was not known whether donors were CMV positive (a possible confounder of expanded clonotype changes). Older individuals had lower TCR beta diversity per million T cells (the decline was roughly linear).

The chain recombines TRBV7-9 with TRBJ2-6, with D hard to call. The TCR was taken from a woman in her late teens or twenties in good health. Sequencing input: blood. The CDR3 region has the DNA TGTGCCAGCAGCTTAACCCCCCTCTCTGGGGCCAACGTCCTGACTTTC. Encoded protein: CASSLTPLSGANVLTF. The full variable domain, its missing parts supplied by reference TRBV7-9 and TRBJ2-6, is DTGVSQNPRHKITKRGQNVTFRCDPISEHNRLYWYRQTLGQGPEFLTYFQNEAQLEKSRLLSDRFSAERPKGSFSTLEIQRTEQGDSAMYLCASSLTPLSGANVLTFGAGSRLTVL.